Below, 18 T cell receptor beta chains from the same sample are listed, as sequenced in a study of shared clonotypes between healthy human individuals. The naive CD8 subset, CD45RO-negative cells positively selected for CCR7, excluded terminally differentiated effector memory CD45RA+ cells. Data came from immunoSEQ multiplex PCR; TCRdb stores just in-frame clones and leaves some out. The sample has around 620,000 clones, around 95% seen once. The sample consisted of naive CD8+ T cells sorted from blood. Source of these receptors: a young woman in good health.

V is TRBV4-1 and J is TRBJ1-2; D not certain. The germline V and J ends were trimmed by 3 bases and 8 bases, with 13 bases remaining between them. The CDR3 extends over 13 amino acids. Germline CDR1 and CDR2: MGHRA and YSYEKL. CDR3 DNA sequence: TGCGCCAGCAGCCAGAAGACAAACGCGGGCTACACCTTC. This translates into CASSQKTNAGYTF.

The chain recombines TRBV11-1 with TRBJ2-5; 7 bases match TRBD1. The CDR3 covers 17 residues. The germline gives CDR1 SGHAT, CDR2 FQDESV (reference sequence). J was trimmed by 5 bases and V by 5 bases; bases with no gene match: 17. CDR3 sequence: CASSSTQTGWVRETQYF. In nucleotides, the CDR3 is TGTGCCAGCAGCAGTACACAGACAGGGTGGGTTCGTGAGACCCAGTACTTC.

The CDR3, as DNA: TGTGCCAGCAGTCTAGACAGGCACGAGCAGTACTTC. It codes for CASSLDRHEQYF. V usage is TRBV28 and J usage is TRBJ2-7, with D perhaps matching TRBD1 (6 bases). The V end was cut by 5 bases, the J end by 5 bases, with 10 bases between. Germline CDR1 reads MDHEN; CDR2 reads SYDVKM. The CDR3 extends over 12 amino acids. The full variable domain, completed using reference TRBV28 and TRBJ2-7, is DVKVTQSSRYLVKRTGEKVFLECVQDMDHENMFWYRQDPGLGLRLIYFSYDVKMKEKGDIPEGYSVSREKKERFSLILESASTNQTSMYLCASSLDRHEQYFGPGTRLTVT.

The chain has TRBV11-2 and TRBJ2-5, with 8 bases that match TRBD2. In germline, CDR1 is SGHAT, CDR2 FQNNGV. Losses at the gene ends were 0 bases for V and 4 bases for J; bases not matched to a gene: 4. This CDR3 comprises 15 residues. The CDR3 here is CASSLDLLAGETQYF. As DNA, the CDR3 is TGTGCCAGCAGCTTAGATCTTCTAGCGGGAGAGACCCAGTACTTC.

The chain combines TRBV27 with TRBJ1-2; no clear D. Looked up from germline, CDR1 is MNHEY and CDR2 is SMNVEV (reference sequence). This CDR3 has 14 amino acids. V was clipped by 5 bases and J by 6 bases, with 16 bases between them. The CDR3 DNA reads as TGTGCCAGCAGTCCCGCCACGGACCGCCATGGCTACACCTTC. This gives the protein CASSPATDRHGYTF.

V is TRBV5-1 and J is TRBJ1-1, with D possibly matching TRBD1 (5 bases). Trimming stripped 1 base from V and 1 base from J, with 8 bases between. There are 14 residues in the CDR3. Germline loops: CDR1 SGHRS, CDR2 YFSETQ. CDR3 nucleotides: TGCGCCAGCAGCTTGACAGGACCGAACACTGAAGCTTTCTTT. It encodes CASSLTGPNTEAFF.

For the CDR3, the DNA is TGTGCCAGCAGCTCGGGACAGGGAGGCACTAATGAAAAACTGTTTTTT. Its protein is CASSSGQGGTNEKLFF. This chain uses TRBV7-9 with TRBJ1-4, with 9 bases matching TRBD1. V was pared by 4 bases and J by 2 bases, with 5 bases of the junction left unmatched. The CDR3 has 16 amino acids. The germline CDR1 and CDR2 sequences are SEHNR and FQNEAQ (reference sequence).

This chain links TRBV5-1 with TRBJ1-1; D gene unclear. Germline V lookup: CDR1 SGHRS, CDR2 YFSETQ. V shed 7 bases and J shed 2 bases, with 18 bases lying between them. The CDR3 sequence is 15 residues long. The CDR3 here is CASAANLQRNTEAFF. The CDR3 region has the DNA TGCGCCAGCGCTGCCAATCTACAGAGAAACACTGAAGCTTTCTTT.

This clone was picked up one time. V is TRBV13 and J is TRBJ1-1; no firm D call. This CDR3 contains 13 residues. With 5 bases removed from V and 1 base from J, the gap between germline ends came to 8 bases. CDR1 PRHDT and CDR2 FYEKMQ come from the germline V gene (reference sequence). CDR3 amino acids: CASSTDQNTEAFF. The CDR3 nucleotides are TGTGCCAGCAGCACAGATCAGAACACTGAAGCTTTCTTT. The full variable domain, in which reference TRBV13 and TRBJ1-1 provide the parts outside the CDR3, is AAGVIQSPRHLIKEKRETATLKCYPIPRHDTVYWYQQGPGQDPQFLISFYEKMQSDKGSIPDRFSAQQFSDYHSELNMSSLELGDSALYFCASSTDQNTEAFFGQGTRLTVV.

The chain joins TRBV5-4 to TRBJ1-3; TRBD1 agrees at 8 bases. The germline gives CDR1 SGHNT, CDR2 YYREEE (reference sequence). J lost 4 bases, V lost 2 bases, and 2 bases had no gene match. The CDR3 runs to 14 residues. The CDR3 reads CASSFAGGGNTIYF. CDR3 sequence (DNA): TGTGCCAGCAGCTTCGCAGGGGGCGGAAACACCATATATTTT.

The J gene is TRBJ2-5, the V gene TRBV7-9; perhaps TRBD2 as D (5 bases). Germline CDR1 and CDR2: SEHNR and FQNEAQ (reference sequence). V shed 5 bases and J shed 6 bases, with 16 bases lying between them. This CDR3 contains 14 residues. The CDR3 here is CASSPPEGLKTQYF. CDR3 nucleotides: TGTGCCAGCAGCCCCCCCGAGGGTTTGAAGACCCAGTACTTC.

The chain employs TRBV27 and TRBJ2-7; TRBD2 agrees at 9 bases. V lost 3 bases to trimming and J lost 5 bases; unmatched junction nucleotides: 5. Germline V gene lookup returns CDR1 MNHEY and CDR2 SMNVEV (reference sequence). This CDR3 contains 14 residues. The CDR3 DNA reads as TGTGCCAGCAGTTTTGTAGCGGGGGCCGACGAGCAGTACTTC. Its protein product is CASSFVAGADEQYF.

The rearrangement uses TRBV4-1 and TRBJ2-7, with D possibly matching TRBD1 (6 bases). This CDR3 has 16 residues. V was cut by 4 bases and J by 4 bases, with 20 bases left in between. The germline CDR1 and CDR2 sequences are MGHRA and YSYEKL. In DNA, the CDR3 is TGCGCCAGCAGCCCCACGACTCAACAGGGTTCTTACGAGCAGTACTTC. This translates into CASSPTTQQGSYEQYF.

The chain links TRBV19 to TRBJ2-3, with D possibly matching TRBD2 (6 bases). Germline V gene lookup returns CDR1 LNHDA and CDR2 SQIVND (reference sequence). The CDR3 extends over 14 amino acids. The V and J ends lost 10 bases and 6 bases respectively, with 20 bases between them. This CDR3 reads CATNRGGLVDTQYF. The CDR3 region has the DNA TGTGCCACCAACCGCGGAGGGCTCGTGGATACGCAGTATTTT.

V gene TRBV4-2 combines with J gene TRBJ2-2; D unresolved. CDR1 and CDR2 from the germline V gene are LGHNA and YNFKEQ. The CDR3 runs to 12 residues. V dropped 11 bases and J dropped 3 bases, with 10 bases sitting between them. CDR3 loop: CAFESDTGELFF. DNA of the CDR3: TGTGCCTTCGAGTCAGACACCGGGGAGCTGTTTTTT.

The chain joins TRBV7-8 to TRBJ2-7; 9 nucleotides match TRBD1. The CDR3 is 17 amino acids. Trimming cost V 7 bases and J 1 base; bases outside gene matches: 14. Germline values: CDR1 SGHVS, CDR2 FQNEAQ. For the CDR3, the DNA is TGTGCCAGCACCCCCGGAAGGACAGGGGCCCTTTCCTACGAGCAGTACTTC. Protein sequence: CASTPGRTGALSYEQYF.

The chain recombines TRBV7-6 with TRBJ1-5, with D unclear. The V gene lost 5 bases and the J gene lost 1 base, with 9 bases spanning the gap. CDR3 length: 14 residues. From germline, CDR1 is SGHVS and CDR2 FNYEAQ. This chain's CDR3 is CASSATTSNQPQHF. CDR3 coding DNA: TGTGCCAGCAGCGCGACCACGAGCAATCAGCCCCAGCATTTT. The full variable domain, completed using reference TRBV7-6 and TRBJ1-5, is GAGVSQSPRYKVTKRGQDVALRCDPISGHVSLYWYRQALGQGPEFLTYFNYEAQQDKSGLPNDRFSAERPEGSISTLTIQRTEQRDSAMYRCASSATTSNQPQHFGDGTRLSIL.

The V call is TRBV5-4, the J call TRBJ2-5; the match to TRBD2 covers 12 bases. The DNA matches TRBJ2-7 better at its end, which makes the J call doubtful. Germline CDR1 SGHNT, CDR2 YYREEE (reference sequence). This CDR3 is 16 amino acids long. The DNA of the CDR3 is TGTGCCAGCAGCGGGGGGACTAGCGGGCCTGTCTACGAGCAGTACTTC. This sequence encodes CASSGGTSGPVYEQYF.